The sequence of this T cell receptor beta chain was determined in a study of T cells in Graves' hyperthyroidism and ophthalmopathy. CDR3 length: 16 amino acids. The ends were cut back, 6 bases at V and 5 bases at J, with 23 bases in the middle. This clonotype was seen repeatedly, ten times or more. The CDR3 regions of TCR beta were amplified from RNA transcripts. RT-PCR in the first round (using the HTBI primer set) targeted the TCR CDR3. TCRdb passed the multiplex PCR reads through MiXCR, listing each CDR3 protein once. The repertoire includes over 200,000 distinct CDR3 sequences, more than 12% of them detected once, and roughly 13% sits in the top ten.

The chain is built from TRBV12-3 or TRBV12-4 and TRBJ2-7; D is unresolved. The receptor comes from a woman aged 40-49 years with Graves' hyperthyroidism that later progressed to Graves' ophthalmopathy. Sequencing was carried out using blood. The CDR3 sequence is CASSSSPFGLGDEQYF. As DNA, the CDR3 is TGTGCCAGCAGCTCCTCCCCTTTTGGTCTCGGCGACGAGCAGTACTTC.